This T cell receptor beta chain derives from a study of vaccination effects on CD4 cells after COVID-19. With regard to this clone: Its specificity is not known.

This CDR3 comprises 12 residues. With V trimmed by 6 bases and J by 7 bases, 8 bases remained unmatched. Per the germline V gene, CDR1 is SQVTM and CDR2 is ANQGSEA. Antigen-specific CD4+ T cells expanded by the ViraFEST assay with viral peptide pools were then sequenced. Isolation of CD4+ T cells took place after about nine days of culture. Among the vaccine recipients, none had a prior SARS-CoV-2 infection, and nucleocapsid antibodies were negative. Every well housed two million PBMC, which grew in culture alongside around 11 IU/ml IL-2 and 10 ug/ml peptides. Measured with immunoSEQ multiplex PCR; TCRdb has only the in-frame clones, and not every one. The sample carries some 69,000 clones, 65% to 75% recorded once.

The chain employs TRBV29-1 and TRBJ1-2; 7 nucleotides agree with TRBD1. The specimen comprised CD4+ T cells from PBMCs cultured with HCoV-NL63 spike peptides, sampled before COVID-19 vaccination. The receptor's source is a human donor who received a COVID-19 vaccine. The CDR3 DNA follows: TGCAGCGTGGGGGAGGGGGCGGGTGGCTACACCTTC. Protein: CSVGEGAGGYTF.